This paragraph reports one T cell receptor (beta chain). Its binding antigen is unknown. No base quality information exists; no much larger clone differs at one position. These data come from a study of OX40 agonist ivuxolimab in advanced cancers. Concerning the study at large: Ivuxolimab was an agonistic, fully human IgG2 monoclonal antibody directed against OX40 (CD134), a costimulatory receptor. The paper covers the monotherapy dose-escalation part of the phase I ivuxolimab trial, which included N of about 56 patients. Of the approximately 54 patients in dose escalation, around 19 had hepatocellular carcinoma, about 15 had melanoma, 9 had renal cell carcinoma and 9 had head and neck cancer. In the dose-escalation cohort, 82.7% of patients were male, and the mean age was around 60 years, with a range of about 23 to 80. Peripheral TCRbeta sequencing was intended to test whether TCR sequence diversity was altered and clonal T-cell expansion was caused by ivuxolimab. Partial responses occurred in three dose-escalation patients: two with cutaneous melanoma and one with hepatocellular carcinoma. Intravenous ivuxolimab was administered to patients every 2 weeks at six dose levels: 0.01, 0.1, 0.3, 1.5, 3 and 10 mg/kg. Prior anti-PD-1, anti-PD-L1 or anti-CTLA-4 therapy was permitted, and approximately 40% of dose-escalation patients had received checkpoint inhibitors.

Summary of the overall study and its limitations: On average, CD8+ T cells showed more expanded clones than CD4+ T cells after ivuxolimab. At doses from 0.1 to 3.0 mg/kg, clonal expansion was seen in both CD4+ and CD8+ blood T cells between baseline and week 6. In the 0.1-3.0 mg/kg groups, partial responders had among the lowest normalized peripheral clonal expansion, particularly in CD8+ T cells. The antigen specificity of the clonally expanded peripheral T cells was not determined. Low levels of normalized T-cell clonal expansion were also seen in some patients who did not respond.

Patients with autoimmune disease history or receiving systemic immunosuppression were excluded from the trial. Peripheral blood for TCR sequencing was collected from all dose cohorts at baseline, on cycle 4 day 1, and on cycle 7 day 1. The samples were taken from a phase I, first-in-human, multicenter, open-label dose-escalation trial of ivuxolimab. Adults with locally advanced or metastatic melanoma, renal cell, hepatocellular, or head and neck squamous cell carcinoma were enrolled in the trial. CD4+ and CD8+ T cells were sorted separately from peripheral blood before TCR sequencing. For sequencing of the TCRbeta CDR3 region, genomic DNA was extracted from the sorted cells. The immunoSEQ Assay was used to sequence the TCRbeta CDR3 regions. TCRdb holds this immuneACCESS table with in-frame rearrangements only. Some clones are missing; in checked studies, unresolved V genes explain under half, and the rest has no known cause. The sample yields approximately 65,000 clones; more than 90% were counted once. Of the sample, 0.62% is held by the ten largest clones.

Sequencing used CD4+ or CD8+ T cells sorted from blood, obtained in a trial of the OX40 agonist ivuxolimab. This clonotype originated in an adult with an advanced solid tumor such as melanoma, head and neck, liver or kidney cancer.

Here is the DNA: TGTGCCATCAGCCCCGGGGATTCGGACACCATATATTTT. It encodes CAISPGDSDTIYF. The sequence joins TRBV10-3 to TRBJ1-3; there is no confident call for the D gene. V sheds 6 bases and J sheds 8 bases, leaving 14 bases between their ends. From cysteine to phenylalanine, the CDR3 is 13 amino acids long. The only DNA kept is the CDR3, 39 bases in frame from the first base. In the germline V gene, CDR1 corresponds to ENHRY and CDR2 to SYGVKD.